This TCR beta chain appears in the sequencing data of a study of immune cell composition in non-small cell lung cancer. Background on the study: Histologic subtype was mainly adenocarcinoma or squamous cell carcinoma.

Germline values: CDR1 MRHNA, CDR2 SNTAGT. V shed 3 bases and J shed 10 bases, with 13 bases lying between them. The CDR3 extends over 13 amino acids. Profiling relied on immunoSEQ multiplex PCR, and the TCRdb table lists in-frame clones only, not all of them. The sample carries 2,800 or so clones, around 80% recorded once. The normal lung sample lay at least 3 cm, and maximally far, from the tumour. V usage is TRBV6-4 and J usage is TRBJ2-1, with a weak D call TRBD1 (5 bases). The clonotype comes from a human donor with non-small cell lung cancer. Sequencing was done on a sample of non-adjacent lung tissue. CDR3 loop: CASSETDSREQFF. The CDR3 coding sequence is TGTGCCAGCAGTGAAACCGACAGTCGGGAGCAGTTCTTC.